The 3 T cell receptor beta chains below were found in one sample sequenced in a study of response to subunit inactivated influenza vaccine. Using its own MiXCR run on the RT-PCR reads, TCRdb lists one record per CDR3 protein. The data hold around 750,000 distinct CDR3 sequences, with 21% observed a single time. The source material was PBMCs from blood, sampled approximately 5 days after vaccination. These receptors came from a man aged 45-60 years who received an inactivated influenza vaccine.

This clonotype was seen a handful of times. The CDR3 DNA sequence: TGTGCCAGCTCACCCGGGACAGGCTACTCTGGAAACACCATATATTTT. Its translation: CASSPGTGYSGNTIYF. This sequence joins TRBV18 and TRBJ1-3; 8 bases align to TRBD1. The CDR3 has 16 residues. Losses at the gene ends were 3 bases for V and 0 bases for J; bases not matched to a gene: 4. In germline, CDR1 is KGHSH, CDR2 LQKENI.

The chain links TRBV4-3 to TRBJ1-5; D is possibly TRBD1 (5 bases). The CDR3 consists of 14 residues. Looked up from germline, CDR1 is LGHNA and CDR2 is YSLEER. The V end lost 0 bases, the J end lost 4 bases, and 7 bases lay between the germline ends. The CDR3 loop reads CASSQDWGNQPQHF. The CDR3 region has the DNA TGCGCCAGCAGCCAAGATTGGGGGAATCAGCCCCAGCATTTT.

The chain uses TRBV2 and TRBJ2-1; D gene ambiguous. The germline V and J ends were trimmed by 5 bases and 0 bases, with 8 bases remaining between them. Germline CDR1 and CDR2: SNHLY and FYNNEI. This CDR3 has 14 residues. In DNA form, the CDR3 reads TGTGCCAGCAGTTGGACCGCCTCCTACAATGAGCAGTTCTTC. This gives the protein CASSWTASYNEQFF.